A single sample gave rise to the 18 T cell receptor beta chains below, sequenced in a study of siplizumab effects on memory and regulatory T cells (dated by TCRdb to the late 2010s). Library prep was done by the immunoSEQ multiplex PCR assay. TCRdb stores this immuneACCESS table with in-frame sequences only. Part of the clones is absent; in the studies checked, under half of the shortfall reflects unresolved V genes, and no reason is known for the rest. The sample records fewer than 120,000 clones, 80% to 95% of which are singletons. The ten largest account for under 1.5% of the sample. Sequencing was performed on CD4+ T cells sorted from blood. The receptors were sampled from a human donor in good health.

The chain joins TRBV5-1 to TRBJ1-2; TRBD1 might be the D (5 bases). CDR1 is SGHRS, CDR2 YFSETQ, per germline. This CDR3 spans 14 amino acids. Trimming shortened V by 3 bases and J by 0 bases, and 9 bases separated the two germline ends. The CDR3 DNA reads TGCGCCAGCAGCTGGGACGGTGCTAACTATGGCTACACCTTC. This translates into CASSWDGANYGYTF.

The gene calls are TRBV19 and TRBJ2-7; D is unclear. This CDR3 region has 16 residues. Trimming took 4 bases from V and 1 from J, leaving 17 bases between them. CDR1 and CDR2 (germline): LNHDA, SQIVND (reference sequence). The CDR3 coding sequence is TGTGCCAGTAGTAACCTGACTGGGGTAAGGTCCTACGAGCAGTACTTC. This translates into CASSNLTGVRSYEQYF.

The chain uses TRBV6-1 and TRBJ2-7; D might be TRBD1 (5 bases). Trimming shortened V by 8 bases and J by 0 bases, and 17 bases separated the two germline ends. The CDR3 is 15 residues long. Per the germline V gene, CDR1 is MNHNS and CDR2 is SASEGT. CDR3 residues: CASCTGHGSSYEQYF. CDR3 nucleotides: TGTGCCAGCTGTACAGGTCATGGCAGCTCCTACGAGCAGTACTTC.

The DNA of the CDR3 is TGTGCCAGCTCACCGAAGGGGGACTCTGGAAACACCATATATTTT. It yields the protein CASSPKGDSGNTIYF. The genes are TRBV18 and TRBJ1-3; D perhaps matches TRBD1 (6 bases). CDR1 is KGHSH, CDR2 LQKENI, per germline. CDR3 size: 15 residues. V was trimmed by 3 bases and J by 0 bases, leaving 9 bases between them.

CDR3 DNA: TGTGCCTGCGGGGGCAGCTCCTACAATGAGCAGTTCTTC. Translating it yields CACGGSSYNEQFF. V is TRBV11-1 and J is TRBJ2-1; TRBD2 might be the D (7 bases). The CDR3 length is 13 residues. Trimming took 11 bases from V and 0 from J, leaving 11 bases between them. The germline V gene has CDR1 SGHAT and CDR2 FQDESV (reference sequence).

The chain recombines TRBV4-1 with TRBJ2-3; D is unclear. V was cut by 4 bases and J by 10 bases, with 18 bases left in between. The germline gives CDR1 MGHRA, CDR2 YSYEKL. The CDR3 consists of 14 residues. The CDR3 loop is CASSPPAVLSAQYF. In DNA, the CDR3 is TGCGCCAGCAGCCCCCCCGCCGTTTTATCCGCGCAGTATTTT.

The CDR3 DNA reads as TGTGCCAGCAGTCCGCGGACTCTAGCCAAAAACATTCAGTACTTC. The encoded protein is CASSPRTLAKNIQYF. The chain has TRBV6-5 and TRBJ2-4; possible D gene TRBD2, 5 bases. Germline CDR1 reads MNHEY; CDR2 reads SVGAGI. The V end lost 5 bases, the J end lost 0 bases, and 11 bases lay between the germline ends. The CDR3 runs 15 residues.

The gene calls are TRBV11-2 and TRBJ2-3; D call uncertain. The CDR3 runs 17 residues. Germline CDR1 reads SGHAT; CDR2 reads FQNNGV. V was trimmed by 5 bases and J by 0 bases, leaving 18 bases between them. The CDR3 here is CASSLARGVGSTDTQYF. The CDR3 DNA follows: TGTGCCAGCAGCCTCGCGCGTGGTGTCGGGAGCACAGATACGCAGTATTTT.

The chain uses TRBV10-3 and TRBJ1-3, with 12 bases fitting TRBD1. Trimming at V came to 6 bases and at J to 1 base, leaving 13 bases not matched to a gene. The CDR3 has 19 residues. Germline assignment: CDR1 ENHRY and CDR2 SYGVKD. CDR3 in DNA: TGTGCCATCAGGACGAATCCGGGACAGGGGGCGACTTCTGGAAACACCATATATTTT. Amino acid sequence: CAIRTNPGQGATSGNTIYF.

The V gene is TRBV19, the J gene TRBJ1-2; TRBD1 is a possible D gene (5 bases). The CDR3 has 14 amino acids. Germline CDR1 is LNHDA and CDR2 is SQIVND (reference sequence). Trimming took off 8 bases at V and 8 bases at J, with 21 bases between the two ends. This CDR3 is CASQGGLGLVGYTF. The CDR3 nucleotides are TGTGCCAGTCAGGGCGGGTTAGGTCTGGTCGGCTACACCTTC.

The rearrangement links TRBV7-6 to TRBJ1-5, with D maybe TRBD1 (5 bases). This CDR3 has 16 amino acids. V dropped 5 bases and J dropped 4 bases, with 18 bases sitting between them. In germline, CDR1 is SGHVS, CDR2 FNYEAQ. The CDR3, as DNA: TGTGCCAGCAGCCCCCAGGGCGGGACGGATAATCAGCCCCAGCATTTT. It specifies CASSPQGGTDNQPQHF. Full variable domain (rest looked up from reference TRBV7-6 and TRBJ1-5): GAGVSQSPRYKVTKRGQDVALRCDPISGHVSLYWYRQALGQGPEFLTYFNYEAQQDKSGLPNDRFSAERPEGSISTLTIQRTEQRDSAMYRCASSPQGGTDNQPQHFGDGTRLSIL.

This clone was detected a few times. The chain employs TRBV27 and TRBJ1-5, with a possible D match to TRBD1 (5 bases). The germline CDR1 and CDR2 sequences are MNHEY and SMNVEV (reference sequence). The V end lost 6 bases, the J end lost 0 bases, and 15 bases lay between the germline ends. The CDR3 loop spans 16 amino acids. CDR3 nucleotide sequence: TGTGCCAGCAGCGCACGAGGGGATTATAGCAATCAGCCCCAGCATTTT. Translated, it gives CASSARGDYSNQPQHF.

This chain links TRBV10-1 with TRBJ2-5, with D possibly matching TRBD1 (7 bases). V was trimmed by 0 bases and J by 5 bases, leaving 13 bases between them. The CDR3 runs to 15 residues. Germline V CDR1 and CDR2: WNHNN, SYGVQD (reference sequence). The CDR3, as DNA: TGCGCCAGCAGTGAGTCCGGGACAGCGGGCGAGACCCAGTACTTC. Protein: CASSESGTAGETQYF.

The gene calls are TRBV5-1 and TRBJ1-2; no definite D call. CDR1 is SGHRS and CDR2 is YFSETQ in the germline V gene. V lost 0 bases to trimming and J lost 0 bases, with 15 bases between them. There are 17 residues in the CDR3. The DNA of the CDR3 is TGCGCCAGCAGCTTGGGGCTTAGTCGATATCCTAACTATGGCTACACCTTC. Amino acids: CASSLGLSRYPNYGYTF.

The chain combines TRBV7-2 with TRBJ1-2; D uncertain. The CDR3 runs to 14 residues. Deletions cut 1 base from V and 2 bases from J, with 8 bases between. The germline V gene encodes CDR1 SGHTA and CDR2 FQGNSA. The DNA for the CDR3 is TGTGCCAGCAGCTTAGACAGTCGGAACTATGGCTACACCTTC. Translation: CASSLDSRNYGYTF.

In this sample, this clone turned up once. At one of its ends the junction is not consistent with the germline gene, which may arise from a read error. V is TRBV6-1 and J is TRBJ1-6, with D hard to call. CDR1 and CDR2 (germline): MNHNS, SASEGT. This CDR3 is 11 amino acids long. The CDR3 region has the DNA TGTGCCAGCAGAGAAGAGTCACCCCTCCACTTT. Its protein product is CASREESPLHF.

The rearrangement joins TRBV5-1 to TRBJ1-1; D not certain. V lost 4 bases and J lost 4, with 11 bases in between. The V gene's germline CDR1 is SGHRS and CDR2 YFSETQ. This CDR3 has 13 amino acids. CDR3 loop: CASSPSIATEAFF. CDR3 nucleotides: TGCGCCAGCAGCCCCAGTATTGCCACTGAAGCTTTCTTT.

Here the CDR3 reads CASSGTPFEQYF. The DNA for the CDR3 is TGTGCCAGCAGCGGGACCCCCTTCGAGCAGTACTTC. The J gene is TRBJ2-7, the V gene TRBV7-2; D might be TRBD1 or TRBD2, each matching 5 bases. The length of the CDR3 is 12 residues. The germline V gene encodes CDR1 SGHTA and CDR2 FQGNSA. Trimming removed 5 bases from V and 6 bases from J, with 11 bases in between.